One sample yielded the 22 T cell receptor beta chains listed below, sequenced in a study of T-cell reconstitution after alpha-beta-depleted transplantation in children. Preparation of the TCRbeta library was carried out with unique molecular identifiers. TCRdb called the PCR reads again in MiXCR, with one record for every CDR3 protein. This table has approximately 200,000 distinct CDR3 sequences, roughly 6.3% appearing once. This material consisted of PBMCs, taken before TCRalphabeta/CD19-depleted stem cell transplant. Receptors originate from a girl in the first two years of life with combined immunodeficiency, due to receive a stem cell transplant.

This clonotype has just a few counts. The rearrangement uses TRBV7-8 and TRBJ2-1, with TRBD2 matching over 16 bases. CDR1 is SGHVS and CDR2 is FQNEAQ in the germline V gene. V trimming: 5 bases; J trimming: 6 bases; junction bases outside the gene matches: 10. There are 18 residues in the CDR3. CDR3 nucleotides: TGTGCCAGCAGCCCAGGGACTAGCGGGGGGGTCGCCTTCAATGAGCAGTTCTTC. Residues: CASSPGTSGGVAFNEQFF.

In this sample, this clonotype turned up many times. This chain uses TRBV7-6 with TRBJ2-3; 10 bases line up with TRBD1. Per germline, CDR1 SGHVS and CDR2 FNYEAQ. The CDR3 contains 14 residues. The ends lost 10 bases at V and 1 base at J; junction bases unmatched: 5. The CDR3 DNA sequence: TGTGCCACCGGGACAGGGGTAGGCACAGATACGCAGTATTTT. The encoded protein is CATGTGVGTDTQYF.

This clonotype showed up many times. The chain joins TRBV6-5 to TRBJ2-5, with 10 nucleotides matching TRBD2. Trimming cost V 6 bases and J 4 bases; bases outside gene matches: 14. This CDR3 region has 17 residues. CDR1 is MNHEY and CDR2 is SVGAGI in the germline V gene. CDR3 sequence (DNA): TGTGCCAGCAGCCCTCCGATTCTAGCGGGAGTCCCAGAGACCCAGTACTTC. The encoded protein is CASSPPILAGVPETQYF.

This clonotype was counted a few times. CDR3 residues: CASSVGQGAMYEQYF. For the CDR3, the DNA is TGTGCCAGCAGCGTCGGACAGGGGGCTATGTACGAGCAGTACTTC. J is TRBJ2-7 and V is TRBV9, with TRBD1 matching over 11 bases. The V and J ends lost 2 bases and 4 bases, in that order; junction bases with no gene match: 5. In germline, CDR1 is SGDLS, CDR2 YYNGEE. The CDR3 loop spans 15 amino acids.

This clonotype was recorded at least ten times. J is TRBJ2-1 and V is TRBV9; D is uncertain. This CDR3 region has 12 residues. The V gene lost 4 bases and the J gene lost 6 bases, with 8 bases spanning the gap. CDR1 is SGDLS, CDR2 YYNGEE, per germline. CDR3 nucleotide sequence: TGTGCCAGCAGCCCCCCTTCCAATGAGCAGTTCTTC. Protein: CASSPPSNEQFF.

The CDR3, as DNA: TGTGCCAGCAGTTTTCCTCTAGCGGGAGGCGAGCAGTTCTTC. Translated, it gives CASSFPLAGGEQFF. The rearrangement uses TRBV28 and TRBJ2-1; 11 bases are a match to TRBD2. The germline V gene encodes CDR1 MDHEN and CDR2 SYDVKM. V gave up 3 bases and J gave up 10 bases; unmatched junction bases: 5. The CDR3 length is 14 residues.

This clonotype was counted ten times or more. This chain links TRBV20-1 with TRBJ2-4; D possibly corresponds to TRBD2 (6 bases). Germline V gene data show CDR1 as DFQATT and CDR2 as SNEGSKA (reference sequence). The CDR3 length is 13 residues. V was pared by 6 bases and J by 3 bases, with 12 bases between. The DNA of the CDR3 is TGCAGTGCCCCGGGACTTCTCAAAAACATTCAGTACTTC. It specifies CSAPGLLKNIQYF.

The table lists this clonotype with many counts. The chain joins TRBV7-2 to TRBJ2-3; the D call may be TRBD1 or TRBD2 (6 bases each). Germline V gene sequence: CDR1 SGHTA, CDR2 FQGNSA. Between the trimmed V and J ends, which lost 3 bases and 0 bases, there was a span of 16 bases. The CDR3 length is 17 residues. CDR3 residues: CASSLGDQGTSTDTQYF. CDR3 sequence (DNA): TGTGCCAGCAGCTTGGGGGACCAGGGGACTAGCACAGATACGCAGTATTTT.

Many counts were recorded for this clonotype. V is TRBV12-3 or TRBV12-4 and J is TRBJ1-1; D is perhaps TRBD1 (6 bases). Trimming took 6 bases from V and 2 from J, leaving 19 bases between them. The CDR3 runs 16 residues. CDR3 loop: CASSQDSGQFNTEAFF. The CDR3 nucleotides read TGTGCCAGCAGCCAAGACTCCGGACAGTTTAACACTGAAGCTTTCTTT.

This clonotype has at least ten counts. J is TRBJ1-1 and V is TRBV7-3; D remains ambiguous. The ends were cut back, 2 bases at V and 2 bases at J, with 6 bases in the middle. Looked up from germline, CDR1 is SGHTA and CDR2 is FQGTGA. The CDR3 totals 13 residues. The DNA of the CDR3 is TGTGCCAGCAGCTTACAGAGAAACACTGAAGCTTTCTTT. Its translation is CASSLQRNTEAFF.

The table lists this clonotype with many counts. The chain recombines TRBV6-5 with TRBJ1-5; no clear D. This CDR3 region has 15 residues. Germline-derived CDR1 and CDR2 are MNHEY and SVGAGI. Trimming took off 0 bases at V and 8 bases at J, with 14 bases between the two ends. The CDR3 coding sequence is TGTGCCAGCAGTTACTCGAGGGAGGTCCCCGAGCCCCAGCATTTT. The encoded protein is CASSYSREVPEPQHF.

This clonotype was counted ten times or more. J is TRBJ2-5 and V is TRBV4-2, with D maybe TRBD2 (5 bases). Trimming removed 3 bases from V and 1 base from J, with 12 bases in between. The CDR3 loop spans 15 amino acids. The germline gives CDR1 LGHNA, CDR2 YNFKEQ. CDR3 nucleotide sequence: TGTGCCAGCAGCCAGTTAACTAGGGCCCAAGAGACCCAGTACTTC. This encodes CASSQLTRAQETQYF.

The table lists this clonotype with many counts. The chain recombines TRBV4-1 with TRBJ1-1; no clear D. CDR1 is MGHRA, CDR2 YSYEKL, per germline. V was shortened by 1 base and J by 10 bases, with 16 bases between the two germline ends. The CDR3 length is 14 residues. CDR3 coding DNA: TGCGCCAGCAGCCAAGCTTCGCAGGAGACGGGAGCTTTCTTT. This encodes CASSQASQETGAFF.

This clonotype appeared many times. The CDR3 region is CASSQSPNNEQFF. The CDR3 DNA is TGTGCCAGCAGCCAATCCCCCAACAATGAGCAGTTCTTC. The chain combines TRBV7-6 with TRBJ2-1; D remains ambiguous. V was clipped by 5 bases and J by 5 bases, with 10 bases between them. The CDR3 spans 13 residues. Germline lookup yields CDR1 SGHVS and CDR2 FNYEAQ.

This clonotype has a count of ten or more. Here the CDR3 DNA reads TGTGCCAGCAGCTTGTTACGTGCGGTAGCGGGGGGGCCCGGAACAGATACGCAGTATTTT. It yields the protein CASSLLRAVAGGPGTDTQYF. The chain carries TRBV5-6 and TRBJ2-3; 11 bases fit TRBD2. Looked up from germline, CDR1 is SGHDT and CDR2 is YYEEEE. Trimming at V came to 1 base and at J to 3 bases, leaving 16 bases not matched to a gene. The CDR3 runs to 20 residues.

Ten or more counts support this clonotype. The chain links TRBV12-3 or TRBV12-4 to TRBJ2-2, with D possibly matching TRBD1 (6 bases). Trimming removed 5 bases at V and 4 bases at J, with 20 bases between. The CDR3 length is 17 residues. The CDR3 loop reads CASSLRQDIWGTGELFF. CDR3 bases: TGTGCCAGCAGTCTACGACAGGACATCTGGGGCACCGGGGAGCTGTTTTTT.

This clonotype occurred many times. The CDR3 sequence is CASSMGSGTGGYEQYF. CDR3 DNA sequence: TGTGCCAGTAGTATGGGATCCGGGACCGGCGGCTACGAGCAGTACTTC. The chain couples TRBV19 to TRBJ2-7; D possibly matches TRBD1 or TRBD2 (5 bases each). CDR3 length: 16 residues. CDR1 LNHDA and CDR2 SQIVND come from the germline V gene (reference sequence). Trimming removed 3 bases at V and 3 bases at J, with 18 bases between.

The V call is TRBV20-1, the J call TRBJ2-5; D gene uncertain. V was pared by 6 bases and J by 1 base, with 18 bases between. The CDR3 consists of 15 residues. CDR1 and CDR2 (germline): DFQATT, SNEGSKA (reference sequence). The CDR3 spells CSASEAPGLQETQYF. The CDR3 nucleotides read TGCAGTGCGAGCGAGGCTCCGGGCCTCCAAGAGACCCAGTACTTC.

This clonotype was detected ten times or more. The rearrangement links TRBV7-9 to TRBJ2-1; D uncertain. V lost 4 bases and J 0 bases, leaving 7 bases between the germline ends. Germline CDR1 and CDR2: SEHNR and FQNEAQ (reference sequence). The CDR3 has 14 amino acids. CDR3 nucleotide sequence: TGTGCCAGCAGCTCTCAAAGCTCCTACAATGAGCAGTTCTTC. Protein: CASSSQSSYNEQFF.

This clonotype was counted ten times or more. The chain combines TRBV6-1 with TRBJ2-1, with a possible D match to TRBD2 (5 bases). The V gene lost 5 bases and the J gene lost 0 bases, with 20 bases spanning the gap. The CDR3 contains 18 residues. CDR1 and CDR2 (germline): MNHNS, SASEGT. Written as DNA, the CDR3 is TGTGCCAGCAGTAAAATCGCCGGGATTACTAGCTCCTACAATGAGCAGTTCTTC. Encoded protein: CASSKIAGITSSYNEQFF.

The genes are TRBV5-1 and TRBJ2-5, with D unresolved. Trimming left V 0 bases short and J 0 bases short, with 6 bases between. The CDR3 runs to 14 residues. CDR1 and CDR2 from the germline V gene are SGHRS and YFSETQ. The CDR3 DNA follows: TGCGCCAGCAGCTTGGGCGCTAACCAAGAGACCCAGTACTTC. It yields the protein CASSLGANQETQYF.

This clonotype was detected many times. V usage is TRBV28 and J usage is TRBJ2-7, with 12 positions matching TRBD2. There are 15 residues in the CDR3. The J segment lost 3 bases and the V segment lost 3 bases, leaving 3 bases of the junction unmatched. The V gene's germline CDR1 is MDHEN and CDR2 SYDVKM. Written as DNA, the CDR3 is TGTGCCAGCAGTTTTCTAGCGGGAGGGGTCTACGAGCAGTACTTC. This translates into CASSFLAGGVYEQYF.